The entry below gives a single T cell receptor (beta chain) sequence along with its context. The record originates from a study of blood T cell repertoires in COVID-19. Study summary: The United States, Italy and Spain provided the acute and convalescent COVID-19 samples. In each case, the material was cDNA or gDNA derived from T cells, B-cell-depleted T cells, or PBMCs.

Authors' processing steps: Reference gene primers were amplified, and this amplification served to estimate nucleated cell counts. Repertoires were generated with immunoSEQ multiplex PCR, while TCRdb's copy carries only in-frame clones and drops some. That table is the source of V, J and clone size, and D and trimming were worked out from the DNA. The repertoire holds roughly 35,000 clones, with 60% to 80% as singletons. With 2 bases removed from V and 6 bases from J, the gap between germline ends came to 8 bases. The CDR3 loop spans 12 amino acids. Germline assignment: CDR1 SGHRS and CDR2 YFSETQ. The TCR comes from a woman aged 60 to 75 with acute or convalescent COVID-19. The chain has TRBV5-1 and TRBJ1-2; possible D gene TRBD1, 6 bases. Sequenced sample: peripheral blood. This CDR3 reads CASSLGQNGYTF. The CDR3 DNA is TGCGCCAGCAGCTTAGGACAGAATGGCTACACCTTC.